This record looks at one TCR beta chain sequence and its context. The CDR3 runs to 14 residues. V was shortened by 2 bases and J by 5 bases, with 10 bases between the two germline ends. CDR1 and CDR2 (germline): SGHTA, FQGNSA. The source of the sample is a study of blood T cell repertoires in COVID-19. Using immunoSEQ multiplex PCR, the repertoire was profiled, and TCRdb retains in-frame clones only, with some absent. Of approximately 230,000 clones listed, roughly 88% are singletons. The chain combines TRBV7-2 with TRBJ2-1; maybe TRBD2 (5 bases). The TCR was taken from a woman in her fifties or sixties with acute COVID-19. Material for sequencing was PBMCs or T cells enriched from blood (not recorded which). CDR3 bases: TGTGCCAGCAGCTTAACTGGACTCCACAATGAGCAGTTCTTC. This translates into CASSLTGLHNEQFF.